Below, 27 T cell receptor beta chains from the same sample are listed, as sequenced in a study of OX40 agonist ivuxolimab in advanced cancers. The method was the immunoSEQ multiplex PCR assay. Drawn from immuneACCESS, this table holds only the in-frame rearrangements with V and J called that TCRdb kept. Clones are partly lost; checked studies trace under half to an unresolved V gene and leave the rest unexplained. The sample table contains approximately 50,000 clones; only one count was recorded for approximately 91% of them. The ten largest clonotypes hold less than 8% of the sample. The sample was CD4+ or CD8+ T cells sorted from blood, taken in a trial of the OX40 agonist ivuxolimab. The receptors come from an adult with an advanced solid tumor such as melanoma, head and neck, liver or kidney cancer.

The chain couples TRBV11-3 to TRBJ1-3; TRBD1 matches 8 bases. Germline CDR1 and CDR2: SGHNT and YENEEA. V dropped 5 bases and J dropped 3; count of bases not matched to a gene: 3. The CDR3 sequence is 14 residues long. The CDR3 sequence: CASSRDRGGNTIYF. The DNA for the CDR3 is TGTGCCAGCAGCAGAGACAGGGGTGGAAACACCATATATTTT.

The chain links TRBV6-1 to TRBJ1-2, with D perhaps matching TRBD1 (6 bases). The CDR3 sequence is 12 residues long. CDR1 and CDR2 from the germline V gene are MNHNS and SASEGT. With 5 bases removed from V and 4 bases from J, the gap between germline ends came to 8 bases. DNA for the CDR3: TGTGCCAGCAGTTCGGACAGCTATGGCTACACCTTC. Residues: CASSSDSYGYTF.

V usage is TRBV30 and J usage is TRBJ2-4, with D unresolved. V was trimmed by 2 bases and J by 0 bases, leaving 8 bases between them. Germline loops: CDR1 GTSNPN, CDR2 SVGIG (reference sequence). The CDR3 spans 14 residues. CDR3 residues: CAWSTGIAKNIQYF. In DNA form, the CDR3 reads TGTGCCTGGAGTACGGGTATAGCCAAAAACATTCAGTACTTC.

The V gene is TRBV5-1, the J gene TRBJ2-1; unclear D gene. Germline CDR1 and CDR2: SGHRS and YFSETQ. The CDR3 is 15 amino acids. V was cut by 0 bases and J by 0 bases, with 7 bases left in between. CDR3 nucleotide sequence: TGCGCCAGCAGCTTGGTTATGGGCTCCTACAATGAGCAGTTCTTC. Its translation is CASSLVMGSYNEQFF.

The V gene is TRBV7-2, the J gene TRBJ2-1; 9 bases align to TRBD2. Germline assignment: CDR1 SGHTA and CDR2 FQGNSA. V shed 2 bases and J 4 bases; nucleotides not matched to a gene: 3. The CDR3 runs to 15 residues. The CDR3 is CASSLLAGIYNEQFF. CDR3 in DNA: TGTGCCAGCAGCTTACTAGCGGGGATATACAATGAGCAGTTCTTC.

The rearrangement links TRBV6-5 to TRBJ2-1; possible D gene TRBD2, 6 bases. The length of the CDR3 is 15 residues. Between the trimmed V and J ends, which lost 6 bases and 10 bases, there was a span of 22 bases. Germline lookup yields CDR1 MNHEY and CDR2 SVGAGI. DNA of the CDR3: TGTGCCAGCAGCCGCCTCGCGGGGCGGGGCAGGGAGCAGTTCTTC. Protein sequence: CASSRLAGRGREQFF.

V and J are TRBV6-5 and TRBJ2-7; TRBD1 matches at 10 bases. The CDR3 is 15 residues long. V lost 6 bases, J lost 4 bases, and 9 bases stayed unmatched. Germline loops: CDR1 MNHEY, CDR2 SVGAGI. As DNA, the CDR3 is TGTGCCAGCAGGTCCACGGGGACAGGGGATTACGAGCAGTACTTC. Translation gives CASRSTGTGDYEQYF.

V gene TRBV27 combines with J gene TRBJ2-7, with TRBD1 identical over 9 bases. Per germline, CDR1 MNHEY and CDR2 SMNVEV (reference sequence). V shed 6 bases and J 1 base; nucleotides not matched to a gene: 7. The CDR3 has 15 residues. This CDR3 reads CASRLKGTGSYEQYF. As DNA, the CDR3 is TGTGCCAGCAGGCTAAAGGGGACAGGGTCCTACGAGCAGTACTTC.

Here the CDR3 DNA reads TGTGCCAGCAGCAGGACGGGGAATCAGCCCCAGCATTTT. Translating it yields CASSRTGNQPQHF. The V gene is TRBV7-9, the J gene TRBJ1-5; D is unclear. CDR1 and CDR2 (germline): SEHNR, FQNEAQ (reference sequence). V gave up 5 bases and J gave up 4 bases, with 9 bases separating them. This CDR3 has 13 residues.

The chain has TRBV11-3 and TRBJ1-1; D possibly corresponds to TRBD1 (5 bases). There are 14 residues in the CDR3. Germline values: CDR1 SGHNT, CDR2 YENEEA. V was shortened by 5 bases and J by 1 base, with 11 bases between the two germline ends. CDR3 bases: TGTGCCAGCAGCGCCCAGGGAGGGAACACTGAAGCTTTCTTT. This codes for CASSAQGGNTEAFF.

The chain uses TRBV11-3 and TRBJ2-1, with 13 nucleotides matching TRBD2. Trimming took 0 bases from V and 6 from J; bases not matched to a gene: 8. CDR3 size: 18 residues. Germline loops: CDR1 SGHNT, CDR2 YENEEA. Written as DNA, the CDR3 is TGTGCCAGCAGCTTAGATCAATCCGGGACTAGCGGGACCAATGAGCAGTTCTTC. Its translation is CASSLDQSGTSGTNEQFF.

The CDR3 nucleotides read TGTGCCAGCAGTTTACCCTTCCGGGACAGGGACCGACACGAGCAGTACTTC. Protein: CASSLPFRDRDRHEQYF. The genes are TRBV28 and TRBJ2-7, with TRBD1 identical over 9 bases. CDR3 length equals 17 residues. After removal of 2 bases from V and 5 bases from J, the junction contained 13 bases not matched to a gene. Germline CDR1 MDHEN, CDR2 SYDVKM.

The chain employs TRBV6-6 and TRBJ1-5; D possibly corresponds to TRBD1 (6 bases). This CDR3 spans 15 amino acids. With 5 bases removed from V and 15 bases from J, the gap between germline ends came to 26 bases. The germline V gene encodes CDR1 MNHNY and CDR2 SVGAGI (reference sequence). The DNA of the CDR3 is TGTGCCAGCAGTCCCCTGGACAGCACACGATCGTTGCGGCATTTT. Amino acids: CASSPLDSTRSLRHF.

This sequence joins TRBV30 and TRBJ1-3; 9 bases match TRBD1. CDR1 is GTSNPN, CDR2 SVGIG, per germline (reference sequence). There are 14 residues in the CDR3. V shed 6 bases and J 0 bases; nucleotides not matched to a gene: 3. The CDR3 is CACRQGGSGNTIYF. DNA for the CDR3: TGTGCCTGCCGACAGGGGGGCTCTGGAAACACCATATATTTT.

The chain links TRBV28 to TRBJ2-5; no clear D gene. The J call is doubtful: the DNA matches TRBJ2-7 better. Germline lookup yields CDR1 MDHEN and CDR2 SYDVKM. The CDR3 has 14 residues. The CDR3 DNA follows: TGTGCCAGCCACGCACGCGGTAGCTCCTACGAGCAGTACTTC. Amino acids: CASHARGSSYEQYF.

The genes are TRBV9 and TRBJ2-3; 8 nucleotides match TRBD2. The CDR3 runs to 15 residues. From germline, CDR1 is SGDLS and CDR2 YYNGEE. V lost 2 bases to trimming and J lost 1 base; unmatched junction nucleotides: 3. The CDR3 nucleotides read TGTGCCAGCAGCGTGGGAGCGGGGGGCACAGATACGCAGTATTTT. It specifies CASSVGAGGTDTQYF.

This rearrangement joins TRBV7-2 to TRBJ2-4, with D tentatively TRBD1 or TRBD2 (6 bases each). V was trimmed by 7 bases and J by 8 bases, leaving 15 bases between them. The CDR3 length is 13 residues. Germline V gives CDR1 SGHTA, CDR2 FQGNSA. CDR3: CASTRERGDIQYF. In DNA form, the CDR3 reads TGTGCCAGCACCCGAGAGAGGGGGGACATTCAGTACTTC.

The chain carries TRBV19 and TRBJ1-3; 8 bases match TRBD1. CDR1 is LNHDA and CDR2 is SQIVND in the germline V gene (reference sequence). The trim removed 6 bases at V and 4 bases at J, leaving 11 bases unmatched. The CDR3 spans 16 residues. CDR3 sequence: CASRSWDRHRGNTIYF. CDR3 DNA: TGTGCCAGTAGGAGTTGGGACAGGCATCGGGGAAACACCATATATTTT.

In the case of this clone: One junction end disagrees with the germline gene, perhaps due to a read error. The chain links TRBV10-2 to TRBJ1-2; 12 nucleotides align to TRBD1. Germline V gene data show CDR1 as WSHSY and CDR2 as SAAADI. The CDR3 loop spans 15 amino acids. CDR3 residues: CASREADPGQGAASF. The CDR3 DNA is TGCGCCAGCAGAGAAGCTGATCCGGGACAGGGGGCTGCGTCCTTC.

This clone was detected only a few times. V usage is TRBV10-3 and J usage is TRBJ1-3, with a possible D match to TRBD1 (5 bases). CDR1 is ENHRY, CDR2 SYGVKD, per germline. V lost 0 bases and J lost 0, with 12 bases in between. This CDR3 has 17 amino acids. This chain's CDR3 is CAISESVGGSSGNTIYF. The CDR3 bases are TGTGCCATCAGTGAGTCGGTCGGGGGTTCCTCTGGAAACACCATATATTTT.

The genes are TRBV6-1 and TRBJ2-5; D unclear. The CDR3 is 14 residues long. V was pared by 4 bases and J by 4 bases, with 13 bases between. In germline, CDR1 is MNHNS, CDR2 SASEGT. In DNA form, the CDR3 reads TGTGCCAGCAGTGTCACGGGCCTCAGAGAGACCCAGTACTTC. It yields the protein CASSVTGLRETQYF.

This chain joins TRBV2 and TRBJ1-4; a possible D gene is TRBD1 (6 bases). V was pared by 2 bases and J by 3 bases, with 10 bases between. Germline V gene sequence: CDR1 SNHLY, CDR2 FYNNEI. This CDR3 comprises 15 residues. The CDR3 DNA follows: TGTGCCAGCAGTGAACAGGGGACTGCTAATGAAAAACTGTTTTTT. Amino acid sequence: CASSEQGTANEKLFF.

The rearrangement joins TRBV6-5 to TRBJ1-1; TRBD1 aligns across 9 bases. The CDR3 consists of 14 residues. Losses at the gene ends were 7 bases for V and 5 bases for J; bases not matched to a gene: 8. Germline V gives CDR1 MNHEY, CDR2 SVGAGI. The CDR3 loop reads CASIFKQGATEAFF. The CDR3 DNA reads as TGTGCCAGCATCTTTAAACAGGGGGCTACTGAAGCTTTCTTT.

This rearrangement joins TRBV27 to TRBJ1-3; tentatively, D is TRBD1 (6 bases). The V gene lost 2 bases and the J gene lost 7 bases, with 15 bases spanning the gap. Looked up from germline, CDR1 is MNHEY and CDR2 is SMNVEV (reference sequence). This CDR3 is 15 amino acids long. The CDR3 region has the DNA TGTGCCAGCAGTTTAATACAGGGAGGGGAGAACACCATATATTTT. Amino acid sequence: CASSLIQGGENTIYF.

The chain recombines TRBV2 with TRBJ2-5; 10 positions match TRBD1. The CDR3 is 17 amino acids. Germline V gene data show CDR1 as SNHLY and CDR2 as FYNNEI. With 1 base clipped from V and 5 bases from J, the junction kept 10 bases outside the gene matches. The CDR3 region is CASSEVWVGQGGETQYF. The CDR3 nucleotides are TGTGCCAGCAGTGAAGTTTGGGTAGGACAGGGGGGTGAGACCCAGTACTTC.

This clone came up a few times. The CDR3: CASRTDRGRNYGYTF. The CDR3 nucleotides read TGTGCCAGCAGAACTGACAGGGGGCGAAACTATGGCTACACCTTC. The chain joins TRBV7-9 to TRBJ1-2; 10 bases are shared with TRBD1. Germline V gives CDR1 SEHNR, CDR2 FQNEAQ (reference sequence). The CDR3 is made up of 15 amino acids. The V gene end was trimmed by 6 bases and the J gene end by 2 bases; junction bases not matched to a gene: 6.

The chain uses TRBV5-1 and TRBJ2-3; 10 positions agree with TRBD2. The germline V gene has CDR1 SGHRS and CDR2 YFSETQ. There are 15 residues in the CDR3. With V trimmed by 3 bases and J by 6 bases, 7 bases remained unmatched. The CDR3 spells CASSSSGSEGDTQYF. As DNA, the CDR3 is TGCGCCAGCAGCTCTAGCGGGAGTGAGGGCGATACGCAGTATTTT.